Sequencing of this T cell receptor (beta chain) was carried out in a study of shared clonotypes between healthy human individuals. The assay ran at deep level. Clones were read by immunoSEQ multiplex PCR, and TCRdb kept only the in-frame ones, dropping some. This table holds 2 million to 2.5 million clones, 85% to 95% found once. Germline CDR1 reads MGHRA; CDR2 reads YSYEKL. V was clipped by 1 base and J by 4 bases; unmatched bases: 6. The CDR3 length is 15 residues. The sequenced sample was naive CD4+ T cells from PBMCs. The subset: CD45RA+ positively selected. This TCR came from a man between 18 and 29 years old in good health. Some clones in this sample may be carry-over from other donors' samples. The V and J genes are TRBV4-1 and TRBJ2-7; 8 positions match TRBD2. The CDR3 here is CASSQASGSPYEQYF. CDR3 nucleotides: TGCGCCAGCAGCCAAGCGAGCGGGAGTCCGTACGAGCAGTACTTC.